The entry below describes one T cell receptor beta chain. The data derive from a study of blood T cell repertoires in COVID-19. The CDR3 sequence is 15 residues long. Trimming removed 2 bases from V and 6 bases from J; junction bases left unmatched: 5. Germline V gives CDR1 MGHDK, CDR2 SYGVNS. The assay was immunoSEQ multiplex PCR, and TCRdb's table has in-frame clones only and misses some. The sample contains roughly 300,000 clones, roughly 85% of which appear only once. The clonotype originates from a human donor in a cohort sampled during active COVID-19. The chain uses TRBV25-1 and TRBJ2-3; 10 bases line up with TRBD1. Sequenced sample: peripheral blood. The CDR3 sequence: CASSEDRGLRDTQYF. CDR3 nucleotides: TGTGCCAGCAGTGAAGACAGGGGGCTCCGGGATACGCAGTATTTT.